A single sample gave rise to the 28 T cell receptor beta chains below, sequenced in a study of shared clonotypes between healthy human individuals. Clones were read by immunoSEQ multiplex PCR, and TCRdb kept only the in-frame ones, dropping some. Of 2,100,000 or so clones listed, roughly 95% are singletons. Sequenced material: naive CD4+ T cells sorted from blood. Subset described: CD45RA+ positively selected. The receptors here all came from a man aged 18 to 30 in good health.

The rearrangement links TRBV10-2 to TRBJ2-1, with unresolved D. The CDR3 loop spans 15 amino acids. Germline assignment: CDR1 WSHSY and CDR2 SAAADI. Trimming left V 8 bases short and J 5 bases short, with 19 bases between. The CDR3 bases are TGCGCCAGCTCGCTGTGGACGGCTAGGGACAATGAGCAGTTCTTC. This encodes CASSLWTARDNEQFF.

J is TRBJ2-2 and V is TRBV9; TRBD1 matches at 8 bases. The germline gives CDR1 SGDLS, CDR2 YYNGEE. Trimming removed 4 bases from V and 4 bases from J; junction bases left unmatched: 6. The CDR3 spans 15 residues. The CDR3 DNA follows: TGTGCCAGCAGCCCACAACAGGGGGTCACCGGGGAGCTGTTTTTT. This encodes CASSPQQGVTGELFF.

The chain couples TRBV4-1 to TRBJ2-5; 8 bases line up with TRBD1. The CDR3 has 15 amino acids. V gave up 4 bases and J gave up 3 bases; unmatched junction bases: 7. The germline CDR1 and CDR2 sequences are MGHRA and YSYEKL. The CDR3 spells CASSPRGLGEETQYF. In DNA form, the CDR3 reads TGCGCCAGCAGCCCCAGGGGGCTAGGCGAAGAGACCCAGTACTTC.

The V gene is TRBV7-8, the J gene TRBJ2-3; no firm D call. Trimming took 1 base from V and 0 from J, leaving 14 bases between them. The V gene's germline CDR1 is SGHVS and CDR2 FQNEAQ. The CDR3 covers 17 residues. This chain's CDR3 is CASSLVSISTSTDTQYF. The DNA of the CDR3 is TGTGCCAGCAGCTTAGTCAGCATAAGTACTAGCACAGATACGCAGTATTTT.

The chain joins TRBV2 to TRBJ1-4; no clear D gene. Trimming removed 7 bases from V and 7 bases from J, with 13 bases in between. There are 13 residues in the CDR3. Germline CDR1 reads SNHLY; CDR2 reads FYNNEI. The CDR3 loop is CASTVGPSEKLFF. The CDR3 DNA is TGTGCCAGCACGGTAGGCCCTTCTGAAAAACTGTTTTTT.

The chain is built from TRBV6-1 and TRBJ1-5; a weak D match, TRBD1 (6 bases). V lost 3 bases, J lost 0 bases, and 9 bases lay in between. The germline gives CDR1 MNHNS, CDR2 SASEGT. The CDR3 is 15 residues long. This chain's CDR3 is CASSDSGASNQPQHF. The CDR3 DNA reads as TGTGCCAGCAGTGATTCAGGGGCTAGCAATCAGCCCCAGCATTTT.

The V call is TRBV2, the J call TRBJ2-1; TRBD1 aligns across 8 bases. The CDR3 runs to 13 residues. Germline loops: CDR1 SNHLY, CDR2 FYNNEI. V was pared by 6 bases and J by 7 bases, with 5 bases of the junction left unmatched. The CDR3 loop is CASRTQGANEQFF. The CDR3 DNA sequence: TGTGCCAGCAGGACGCAGGGGGCTAATGAGCAGTTCTTC.

The J gene is TRBJ2-7, the V gene TRBV6-6; 10 nucleotides match TRBD1. CDR3 length equals 14 residues. CDR1 is MNHNY and CDR2 is SVGAGI in the germline V gene (reference sequence). V gave up 3 bases and J gave up 6 bases; unmatched junction bases: 5. In DNA form, the CDR3 reads TGTGCCAGCAGTTATTTCGGGACAGGGGCCGAGCAGTACTTC. It codes for CASSYFGTGAEQYF.

This chain connects TRBV29-1 to TRBJ1-2; 7 bases align to TRBD1. J gave up 7 bases and V 6 bases, and 8 bases lay outside the gene matches. Germline V gene lookup returns CDR1 SQVTM and CDR2 ANQGSEA. The CDR3 length is 12 residues. In DNA, the CDR3 is TGCAGCGTGGATGGGACAGTCACTGGCTACACCTTC. Amino acids: CSVDGTVTGYTF.

This chain uses TRBV6-1 with TRBJ2-7; perhaps TRBD2 as D (6 bases). This CDR3 contains 14 residues. CDR1 and CDR2 from the germline V gene are MNHNS and SASEGT. Deletions cut 10 bases from V and 2 bases from J, with 18 bases between. CDR3 DNA sequence: TGTGCCACTACACAGGAGGGCCTCCCCTACGAGCAGTACTTC. It translates to CATTQEGLPYEQYF.

Worth noting for this clone: The same CDR3 can be traced to other DNA sequences in this sample. The chain combines TRBV10-1 with TRBJ2-3, with 8 bases matching TRBD2. Germline V gene lookup returns CDR1 WNHNN and CDR2 SYGVQD (reference sequence). V was clipped by 6 bases and J by 4 bases; unmatched bases: 0. The CDR3 consists of 12 residues. CDR3 nucleotide sequence: TGCGCCAGCAGCGGGGGGGCAGATACGCAGTATTTT. It is translated as CASSGGADTQYF.

The rearrangement uses TRBV6-6 and TRBJ1-6, with 7 bases matching TRBD1. The CDR3 is 14 residues long. The germline V gene has CDR1 MNHNY and CDR2 SVGAGI (reference sequence). The V and J ends lost 5 bases and 10 bases, in that order; junction bases with no gene match: 8. The CDR3 reads CASSGDREGSPLHF. The CDR3 DNA is TGTGCCAGCAGTGGGGACAGAGAGGGGTCACCCCTCCACTTT.

Points on this clone: An end of the junction does not agree with germline; a read error may underlie this. The chain joins TRBV7-7 to TRBJ2-5, with TRBD1 matching 7 bases. Germline V CDR1 and CDR2: SSHAT, FNYEAQ (reference sequence). The CDR3 has 14 amino acids. The CDR3 region is CASSPTGVRETQYF. In nucleotides, the CDR3 is TGTGCTAGCAGCCCCACAGGGGTCAGGGAGACCCAGTACTTC.

The rearrangement joins TRBV30 to TRBJ1-6; D ambiguous. This CDR3 has 13 residues. CDR1 and CDR2 (germline): GTSNPN, SVGIG (reference sequence). V lost 0 bases to trimming and J lost 6 bases, with 6 bases between them. DNA of the CDR3: TGTGCCTGGAGTGTACAGCCTAATTCACCCCTCCACTTT. Translation gives CAWSVQPNSPLHF. The whole variable domain, remainder taken from reference TRBV30 and TRBJ1-6, is SQTIHQWPATLVQPVGSPLSLECTVEGTSNPNLYWYRQAAGRGLQLLFYSVGIGQISSEVPQNLSASRPQDRQFILSSKKLLLSDSGFYLCAWSVQPNSPLHFGNGTRLTVT.

This sequence joins TRBV2 and TRBJ2-2; 7 nucleotides line up with TRBD1. CDR3 length equals 15 residues. Germline values: CDR1 SNHLY, CDR2 FYNNEI. The V segment lost 8 bases and the J segment 1 base; nucleotides outside the gene matches: 7. In DNA form, the CDR3 reads TGTGCCAGCTATCCCGGGACAGTGAACACCGGGGAGCTGTTTTTT. Protein sequence: CASYPGTVNTGELFF.

The V gene is TRBV5-1, the J gene TRBJ2-7; 9 bases are a match to TRBD1. Germline-derived CDR1 and CDR2 are SGHRS and YFSETQ. The CDR3 sequence is 15 residues long. With 0 bases clipped from V and 8 bases from J, the junction kept 9 bases outside the gene matches. CDR3 protein: CASSLGFLDRGQQYF. DNA of the CDR3: TGCGCCAGCAGCTTGGGTTTTTTGGACAGGGGTCAGCAGTACTTC.

The chain links TRBV10-3 to TRBJ2-7, with D perhaps matching TRBD1 or TRBD2 (5 bases each). The germline gives CDR1 ENHRY, CDR2 SYGVKD. The CDR3 totals 14 residues. V shed 5 bases and J shed 4 bases, with 15 bases lying between them. Here the CDR3 reads CAISRDGVLYEQYF. The CDR3 coding sequence is TGTGCCATCAGTCGGGACGGTGTCCTATACGAGCAGTACTTC.

CDR3 nucleotides: TGCGCCAGCAGCCAAGATTGGGGGGAAAAACTGTTTTTT. Its translation is CASSQDWGEKLFF. This chain connects TRBV4-3 to TRBJ1-4; the D gene is possibly TRBD1 (5 bases). CDR3 size: 13 residues. Germline V gene sequence: CDR1 LGHNA, CDR2 YSLEER. V was pared by 0 bases and J by 8 bases, with 7 bases between.

The V and J genes are TRBV5-5 and TRBJ2-1; D possibly matches TRBD1 or TRBD2 (5 bases each). V shed 3 bases and J shed 8 bases, with 15 bases lying between them. From germline, CDR1 is SGHKS and CDR2 YYEKEE (reference sequence). The CDR3 contains 14 residues. The CDR3 DNA reads TGTGCCAGCAGCTCTCAAGGGGAGAGTTATGAGCAGTTCTTC. It translates to CASSSQGESYEQFF. The variable domain in full, completed from reference TRBV5-5 and TRBJ2-1, reads DAGVTQSPTHLIKTRGQQVTLRCSPISGHKSVSWYQQVLGQGPQFIFQYYEKEERGRGNFPDRFSARQFPNYSSELNVNALLLGDSALYLCASSSQGESYEQFFGPGTRLTVL.

The J gene is TRBJ2-5, the V gene TRBV5-4; D may be TRBD2 (7 bases). Deletions cut 1 base from V and 4 bases from J, with 14 bases between. This CDR3 is built from 15 residues. Germline V lookup: CDR1 SGHNT, CDR2 YYREEE (reference sequence). The CDR3, as DNA: TGTGCCAGCAGCTTGAGTGGGGGGGCCGTAGAGACCCAGTACTTC. This codes for CASSLSGGAVETQYF.

The rearrangement joins TRBV7-8 to TRBJ2-3, with 7 bases aligning to TRBD2. V was clipped by 8 bases and J by 1 base; unmatched bases: 12. This CDR3 has 16 amino acids. Germline CDR1 is SGHVS and CDR2 is FQNEAQ. The DNA for the CDR3 is TGTGCCAGCCGTCGGTCGCGGGGGTCTCGCACAGATACGCAGTATTTT. Its translation is CASRRSRGSRTDTQYF. Looking up the rest from reference TRBV7-8 and TRBJ2-3 gives the full variable domain: GAGVSQSPRYKVAKRGQDVALRCDPISGHVSLFWYQQALGQGPEFLTYFQNEAQLDKSGLPSDRFFAERPEGSVSTLKIQRTQQEDSAVYLCASRRSRGSRTDTQYFGPGTRLTVL.

This clone was counted once. Distinct nucleotide sequences in the sample also encode this CDR3. The J gene is TRBJ2-2, the V gene TRBV7-9; D perhaps matches TRBD2 (5 bases). Germline V CDR1 and CDR2: SEHNR, FQNEAQ (reference sequence). Deletions cut 2 bases from V and 0 bases from J, with 7 bases between. There are 15 residues in the CDR3. The CDR3 sequence is CASSLPGTNTGELFF. DNA of the CDR3: TGTGCCAGCAGCTTACCGGGAACGAACACCGGGGAGCTGTTTTTT.

The chain carries TRBV6-6 and TRBJ2-2; TRBD1 might be the D (5 bases). CDR1 MNHNY and CDR2 SVGAGI come from the germline V gene (reference sequence). Trimming left V 2 bases short and J 1 base short, with 5 bases between. The CDR3 runs to 14 residues. CDR3 loop: CASSYRGNTGELFF. The CDR3 DNA sequence: TGTGCCAGCAGTTACAGGGGGAACACCGGGGAGCTGTTTTTT.

The chain recombines TRBV29-1 with TRBJ2-5; 9 nucleotides agree with TRBD1. After removal of 5 bases from V and 4 bases from J, the junction contained 8 bases not matched to a gene. The CDR3 is 14 amino acids. Per the germline V gene, CDR1 is SQVTM and CDR2 is ANQGSEA. The CDR3 DNA is TGCAGCGTTAATTCGAGGACAGGGGTAGAGACCCAGTACTTC. Protein: CSVNSRTGVETQYF.

The chain is built from TRBV4-1 and TRBJ1-3, with a tentative D call TRBD1 (5 bases). Trimming stripped 4 bases from V and 0 bases from J, with 16 bases between. Germline CDR1 and CDR2: MGHRA and YSYEKL. This CDR3 contains 17 residues. This CDR3 reads CASSLGAQASSGNTIYF. The CDR3 nucleotides read TGCGCCAGCAGCCTCGGGGCTCAGGCAAGCTCTGGAAACACCATATATTTT.

The chain links TRBV28 to TRBJ2-7; D is perhaps TRBD1 (6 bases). The CDR3 sequence is 13 residues long. CDR1 and CDR2 (germline): MDHEN, SYDVKM. The ends were cut back, 10 bases at V and 0 bases at J, with 13 bases in the middle. In nucleotides, the CDR3 is TGTGCCATCCTCTCAGGGGTCTCCTACGAGCAGTACTTC. Translating it yields CAILSGVSYEQYF.

In this sample, this clone turned up once. The rearrangement joins TRBV30 to TRBJ2-7; 9 positions agree with TRBD2. CDR1 GTSNPN and CDR2 SVGIG come from the germline V gene (reference sequence). This CDR3 region has 12 residues. J was trimmed by 3 bases and V by 5 bases; bases with no gene match: 2. CDR3 amino acids: CAWGTSRYEQYF. CDR3 nucleotides: TGTGCCTGGGGGACTAGCCGCTACGAGCAGTACTTC.

J is TRBJ2-7 and V is TRBV9, with 12 bases aligning to TRBD1. The V segment lost 4 bases and the J segment 3 bases; nucleotides outside the gene matches: 5. Germline V gene data show CDR1 as SGDLS and CDR2 as YYNGEE. The CDR3 contains 15 residues. The CDR3 nucleotides are TGTGCCAGCAGCCCGGGGACAGGGGGCTTCTACGAGCAGTACTTC. It codes for CASSPGTGGFYEQYF.